This TCR beta chain originates from a study of post-analysis software for immune sequencing data. Study conclusions and caveats: Among 4 or 5 TRBV segments more frequent in patients than controls were TRBV5-6, TRBV5-1 and TRBV20-1.

A remark on this clonotype: Its antigen is currently unknown.

This CDR3 has 14 residues. Germline V lookup: CDR1 SEHNR, CDR2 FQNEAQ (reference sequence). The V end was cut by 5 bases, the J end by 8 bases, with 17 bases between. The authors incorporated unique molecular identifiers into the TCR beta cDNA libraries. TCRdb used MiXCR to reprocess the PCR reads, holding one entry per CDR3 protein. The sample carries hundreds of thousands of distinct CDR3 sequences, 53% recorded once. The TCR comes from a girl aged 5-17 years with multiple sclerosis. Sequencing was performed on blood. The V and J genes are TRBV7-9 and TRBJ2-3; D call uncertain. The chain's CDR3 is CASSPLTASGTQYF. The CDR3 coding sequence is TGTGCCAGCAGCCCTTTAACCGCGTCGGGTACGCAGTATTTT.